This T cell receptor beta chain originates from a study of cytomegalovirus exposure and HLA in healthy donors. Study-wide findings and caveats: Reports indicate that TCR beta sequences accurately predicted the HLA-A and HLA-B alleles of most subjects. Altogether, 150 to 200 TCR beta chains were recorded as cytomegalovirus-associated. An analysis that came later showed most CMV-associated TCR beta chains appearing HLA-restricted. Association of a missense DCLRE1C variant with TCR beta V- and J-gene trimming was reported in a later analysis.

Researchers ran the PCR with 60 Vbeta and 13 Jbeta primers. Assay: immunoSEQ multiplex PCR; the TCRdb copy retains only in-frame clones and omits some. The table includes about 200,000 clones, approximately 80% detected once. The germline V gene encodes CDR1 SGHVS and CDR2 FQNEAQ. The CDR3 is 15 amino acids. The trim removed 2 bases at V and 1 base at J, leaving 1 base unmatched. Details on this clone: The antigen is unknown.

Sequencing input: PBMCs. The receptor's source is a woman aged 30 to 39 in good health and CMV-seropositive. This chain uses TRBV7-8 with TRBJ2-3, with 9 bases identical to TRBD1. CDR3 in DNA: TGTGCCAGCAGCTTAACAGGGGGCGGCACAGATACGCAGTATTTT. Encoded protein: CASSLTGGGTDTQYF.